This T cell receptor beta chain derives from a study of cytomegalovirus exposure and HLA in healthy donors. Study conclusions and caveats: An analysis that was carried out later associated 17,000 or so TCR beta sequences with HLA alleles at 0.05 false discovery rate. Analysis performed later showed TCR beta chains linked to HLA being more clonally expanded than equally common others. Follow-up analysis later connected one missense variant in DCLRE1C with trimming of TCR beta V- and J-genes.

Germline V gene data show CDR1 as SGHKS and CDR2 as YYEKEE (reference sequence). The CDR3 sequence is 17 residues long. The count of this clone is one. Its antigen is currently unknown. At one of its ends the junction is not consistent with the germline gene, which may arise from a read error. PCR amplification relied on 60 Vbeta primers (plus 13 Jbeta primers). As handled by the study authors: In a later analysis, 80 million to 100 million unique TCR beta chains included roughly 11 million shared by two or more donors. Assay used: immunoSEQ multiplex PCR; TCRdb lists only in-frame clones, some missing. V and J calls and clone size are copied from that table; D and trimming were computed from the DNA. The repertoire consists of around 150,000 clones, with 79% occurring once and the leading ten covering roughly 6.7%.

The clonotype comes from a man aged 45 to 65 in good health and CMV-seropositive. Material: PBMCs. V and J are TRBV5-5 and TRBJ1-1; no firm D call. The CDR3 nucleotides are TGTGGCAGCAGCTTGGCAATCGGGGATCCGACGGACACTGAAGCTTTCTTT. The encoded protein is CGSSLAIGDPTDTEAFF.